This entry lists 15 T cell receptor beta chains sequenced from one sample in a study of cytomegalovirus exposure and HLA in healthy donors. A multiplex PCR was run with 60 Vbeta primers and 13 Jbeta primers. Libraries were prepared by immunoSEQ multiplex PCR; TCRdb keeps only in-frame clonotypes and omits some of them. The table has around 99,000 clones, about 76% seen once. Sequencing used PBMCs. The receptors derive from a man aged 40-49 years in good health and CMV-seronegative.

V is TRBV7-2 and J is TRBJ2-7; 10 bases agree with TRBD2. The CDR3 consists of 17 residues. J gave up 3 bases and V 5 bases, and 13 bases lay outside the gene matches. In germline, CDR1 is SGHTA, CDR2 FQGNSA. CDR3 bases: TGTGCCAGCAGCCGCGAACCGGGACTAGCGATTTTCTACGAGCAGTACTTC. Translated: CASSREPGLAIFYEQYF.

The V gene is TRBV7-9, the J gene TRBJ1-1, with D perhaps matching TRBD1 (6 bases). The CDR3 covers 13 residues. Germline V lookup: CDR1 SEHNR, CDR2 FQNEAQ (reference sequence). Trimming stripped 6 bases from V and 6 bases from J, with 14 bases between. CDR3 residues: CASRADGQPEAFF. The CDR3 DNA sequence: TGTGCCAGCAGGGCCGACGGACAGCCTGAAGCTTTCTTT.

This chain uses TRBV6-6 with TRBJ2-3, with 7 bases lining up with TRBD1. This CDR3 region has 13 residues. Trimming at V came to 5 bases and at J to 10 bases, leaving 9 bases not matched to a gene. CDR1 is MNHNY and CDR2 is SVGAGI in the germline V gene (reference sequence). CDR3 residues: CASSRGRQWAQYF. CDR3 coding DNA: TGTGCCAGCAGTAGGGGGCGGCAGTGGGCGCAGTATTTT.

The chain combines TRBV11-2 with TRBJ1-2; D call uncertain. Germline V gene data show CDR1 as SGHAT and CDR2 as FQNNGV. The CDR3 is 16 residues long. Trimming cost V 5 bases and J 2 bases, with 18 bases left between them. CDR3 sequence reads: CASSPLTIAGNYGYTF. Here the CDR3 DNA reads TGTGCCAGCAGCCCGCTGACCATTGCGGGGAACTATGGCTACACCTTC.

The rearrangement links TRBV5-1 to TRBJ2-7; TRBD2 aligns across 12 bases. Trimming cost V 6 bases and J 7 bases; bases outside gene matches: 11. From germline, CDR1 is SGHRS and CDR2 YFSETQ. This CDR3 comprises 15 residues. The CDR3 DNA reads TGCGCCAGCACCAGGGCCATGACTAGCGGGGGTGAGCAGTACTTC. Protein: CASTRAMTSGGEQYF.

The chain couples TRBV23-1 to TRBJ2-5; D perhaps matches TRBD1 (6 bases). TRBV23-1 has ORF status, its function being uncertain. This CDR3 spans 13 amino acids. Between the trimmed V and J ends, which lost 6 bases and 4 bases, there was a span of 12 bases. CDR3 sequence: CASRQGRGETQYF. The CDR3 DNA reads TGCGCCAGCAGACAGGGCCGAGGAGAGACCCAGTACTTC.

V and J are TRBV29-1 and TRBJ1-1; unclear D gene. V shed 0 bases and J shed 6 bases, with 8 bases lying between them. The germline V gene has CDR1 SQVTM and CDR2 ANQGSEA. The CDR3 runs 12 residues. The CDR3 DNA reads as TGCAGCGTTGAAGATCGTGTTTCTGAAGCTTTCTTT. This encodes CSVEDRVSEAFF.

CDR3 amino acids: CASSVRQQGNTEAFF. DNA of the CDR3: TGTGCCAGCAGTGTCCGCCAGCAGGGGAACACTGAAGCTTTCTTT. The rearrangement joins TRBV2 to TRBJ1-1; possible D gene TRBD1, 5 bases. The CDR3 runs 15 residues. CDR1 and CDR2 (germline): SNHLY, FYNNEI. Trimming stripped 4 bases from V and 1 base from J, with 13 bases between.

CDR3 sequence reads: CASSSIGGASYEQYF. The DNA of the CDR3 is TGCGCCAGCAGCTCGATTGGGGGGGCATCCTACGAGCAGTACTTC. The chain employs TRBV5-1 and TRBJ2-7; TRBD2 is a possible D gene (7 bases). This CDR3 contains 15 residues. CDR1 is SGHRS, CDR2 YFSETQ, per germline. Trimming removed 3 bases from V and 1 base from J, with 14 bases in between.

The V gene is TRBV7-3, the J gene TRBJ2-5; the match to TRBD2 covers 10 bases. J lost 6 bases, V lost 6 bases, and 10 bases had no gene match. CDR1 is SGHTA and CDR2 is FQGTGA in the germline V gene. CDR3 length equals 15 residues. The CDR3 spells CASRLLTSGCKTQYF. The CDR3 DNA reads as TGTGCCAGCAGGCTGCTGACTAGCGGGTGTAAGACCCAGTACTTC.

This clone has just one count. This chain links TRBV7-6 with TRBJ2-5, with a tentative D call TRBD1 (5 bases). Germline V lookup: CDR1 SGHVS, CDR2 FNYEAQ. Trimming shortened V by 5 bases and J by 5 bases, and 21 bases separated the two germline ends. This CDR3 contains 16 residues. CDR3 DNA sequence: TGTGCCAGCAGCCCCACGGGCAGGGAAGGTTGGGAGACCCAGTACTTC. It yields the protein CASSPTGREGWETQYF.

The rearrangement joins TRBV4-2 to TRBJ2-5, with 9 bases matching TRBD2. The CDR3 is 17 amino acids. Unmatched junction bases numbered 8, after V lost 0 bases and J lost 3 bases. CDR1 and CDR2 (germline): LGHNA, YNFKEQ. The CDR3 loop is CASSQDMIAGVEETQYF. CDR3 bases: TGTGCCAGCAGCCAAGATATGATAGCGGGGGTTGAAGAGACCCAGTACTTC.

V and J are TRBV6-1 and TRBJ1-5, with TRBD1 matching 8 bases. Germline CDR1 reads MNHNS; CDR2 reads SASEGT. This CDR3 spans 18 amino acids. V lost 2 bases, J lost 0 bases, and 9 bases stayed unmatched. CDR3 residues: CASSELAGGGSSNQPQHF. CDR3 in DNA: TGTGCCAGCAGTGAACTGGCAGGGGGCGGTTCTAGCAATCAGCCCCAGCATTTT.

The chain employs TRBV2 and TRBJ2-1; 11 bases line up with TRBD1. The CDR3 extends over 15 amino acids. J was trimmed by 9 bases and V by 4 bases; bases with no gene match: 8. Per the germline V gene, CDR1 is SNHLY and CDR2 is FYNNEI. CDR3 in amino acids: CASSARDRGVSEQFF. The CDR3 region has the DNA TGTGCCAGCAGTGCCCGGGACAGGGGGGTTAGTGAGCAGTTCTTC.

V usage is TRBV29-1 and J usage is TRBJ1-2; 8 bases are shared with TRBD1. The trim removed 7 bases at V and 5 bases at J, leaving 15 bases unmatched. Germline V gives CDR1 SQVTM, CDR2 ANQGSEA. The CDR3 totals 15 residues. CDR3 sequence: CSAESGQGREYGYTF. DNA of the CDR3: TGCAGCGCCGAATCAGGACAGGGTAGGGAATATGGCTACACCTTC.